These 15 T cell receptor beta chains were all obtained from the same sample, sequenced in a study of CD8 T cells in ankylosing spondylitis. TCRdb processed the 5' RACE reads anew with MiXCR; each CDR3 protein has one entry. In the table there are about 330,000 distinct CDR3 sequences, around 8% of which are singletons. The antigens these receptors bind are not known. Whole-study results and caveats: What appeared characteristic of ankylosing spondylitis blood was a TCR beta motif of seven to nine highly homologous variants.

The sample consisted of blood, either unsorted or a sorted T cell fraction (not recorded which). These TCRs come from a male donor with ankylosing spondylitis.

The genes are TRBV12-3 or TRBV12-4 and TRBJ2-4; D uncertain. Trimming stripped 5 bases from V and 0 bases from J, with 5 bases between. The CDR3 sequence is 13 residues long. The CDR3 protein is CASSGIAKNIQYF. As DNA, the CDR3 is TGTGCCAGCAGTGGAATAGCCAAAAACATTCAGTACTTC.

The genes are TRBV6-1 and TRBJ1-2; 8 bases match TRBD1. This CDR3 contains 15 residues. CDR1 MNHNS and CDR2 SASEGT come from the germline V gene. V lost 6 bases, J lost 3 bases, and 9 bases stayed unmatched. The CDR3 DNA reads as TGTGCCAGCAGACGCACAGGGGGAGAGGACTATGGCTACACCTTC. It codes for CASRRTGGEDYGYTF.

The rearrangement links TRBV6-5 to TRBJ1-3, with D unclear. CDR1 MNHEY and CDR2 SVGAGI come from the germline V gene. This CDR3 contains 16 residues. Trimming took 0 bases from V and 0 from J, leaving 9 bases between them. The CDR3 nucleotides are TGTGCCAGCAGTTACTCGAATCAGGTCTCTGGAAACACCATATATTTT. Amino acid sequence: CASSYSNQVSGNTIYF.

This clonotype occurred many times. This chain links TRBV4-1 with TRBJ2-1, with D possibly called TRBD1 or TRBD2 (5 bases each). Between the trimmed V and J ends, which lost 0 bases and 5 bases, there was a span of 11 bases. In germline, CDR1 is MGHRA, CDR2 YSYEKL. The CDR3 is 15 amino acids. CDR3 sequence: CASSQDRGANNEQFF. The CDR3 DNA is TGCGCCAGCAGCCAAGATAGAGGGGCCAACAATGAGCAGTTCTTC.

This chain joins TRBV9 and TRBJ1-2, with TRBD1 as a possible D gene (5 bases). Deletions cut 4 bases from V and 3 bases from J, with 13 bases between. This CDR3 region has 14 residues. Germline CDR1 reads SGDLS; CDR2 reads YYNGEE. CDR3 coding DNA: TGTGCCAGCAGCCCCCGGGGGGGTGACTATGGCTACACCTTC. Translated, it gives CASSPRGGDYGYTF. The full variable domain, its missing parts supplied by reference TRBV9 and TRBJ1-2, is DSGVTQTPKHLITATGQRVTLRCSPRSGDLSVYWYQQSLDQGLQFLIQYYNGEERAKGNILERFSAQQFPDLHSELNLSSLELGDSALYFCASSPRGGDYGYTFGSGTRLTVV.

This clonotype was observed a few times. This chain joins TRBV3-1 and TRBJ2-1; D is uncertain. This CDR3 is built from 16 residues. Trimming cost V 1 base and J 2 bases, with 12 bases left between them. Looked up from germline, CDR1 is LGHDT and CDR2 is YNNKEL (reference sequence). The CDR3 bases are TGTGCCAGCAGCCAAGCTTTGCGGACCGCCTACAATGAGCAGTTCTTC. Encoded protein: CASSQALRTAYNEQFF.

This clonotype was observed a handful of times. CDR3: CASSWGQNSYNEQFF. In DNA, the CDR3 is TGCGCCAGCAGCTGGGGACAGAACTCCTACAATGAGCAGTTCTTC. J is TRBJ2-1 and V is TRBV5-1, with 7 nucleotides matching TRBD1. V trimming: 3 bases; J trimming: 0 bases; junction bases outside the gene matches: 3. This CDR3 is built from 15 residues. Germline V lookup: CDR1 SGHRS, CDR2 YFSETQ.

The CDR3 is CASSEGGWTQYF. In DNA form, the CDR3 reads TGTGCCAGCAGTGAGGGAGGTTGGACCCAGTACTTC. The chain recombines TRBV25-1 with TRBJ2-5; maybe TRBD2 (6 bases). From germline, CDR1 is MGHDK and CDR2 SYGVNS. This CDR3 has 12 amino acids. The ends were cut back, 3 bases at V and 7 bases at J, with 9 bases in the middle.

In its sample, this clonotype was seen a few times. The J gene is TRBJ1-1, the V gene TRBV29-1; D is unresolved. The germline V gene encodes CDR1 SQVTM and CDR2 ANQGSEA. Trimming took 7 bases from V and 0 from J, leaving 12 bases between them. The CDR3 is made up of 13 amino acids. Here the CDR3 DNA reads TGCAGCGCTACAACTTACATGAACACTGAAGCTTTCTTT. Translation gives CSATTYMNTEAFF.

This clonotype was seen at least ten times. V and J are TRBV14 and TRBJ2-2; no firm D call. V lost 1 base, J lost 3 bases, and 6 bases lay in between. This CDR3 is built from 14 residues. From germline, CDR1 is SGHDN and CDR2 FVKESK. The CDR3 sequence is CASSQVRYTGELFF. For the CDR3, the DNA is TGTGCCAGCAGCCAAGTTCGGTACACCGGGGAGCTGTTTTTT.

This rearrangement joins TRBV6-1 to TRBJ1-3; 8 nucleotides agree with TRBD1. Germline loops: CDR1 MNHNS, CDR2 SASEGT. CDR3 length: 13 amino acids. The V gene end was trimmed by 8 bases and the J gene end by 3 bases; junction bases not matched to a gene: 3. The CDR3 loop reads CASSGGRGNTIYF. CDR3 in DNA: TGTGCCAGCTCAGGGGGCCGTGGAAACACCATATATTTT.

This clonotype was observed a handful of times. The chain uses TRBV6-2 or TRBV6-3 and TRBJ1-2; D is possibly TRBD1 (6 bases). The CDR3 has 12 amino acids. Germline V gives CDR1 MNHEY, CDR2 SVGEGT. The V end lost 5 bases, the J end lost 8 bases, and 12 bases lay between the germline ends. For the CDR3, the DNA is TGTGCCAGCAGTCGACAGGCGAGCGGCTACACCTTC. Translating it yields CASSRQASGYTF.

The chain links TRBV27 to TRBJ2-1; TRBD2 matches 9 bases. Trimming cost V 5 bases and J 2 bases; bases outside gene matches: 7. Germline-derived CDR1 and CDR2 are MNHEY and SMNVEV (reference sequence). CDR3 length: 16 amino acids. This CDR3 is CASSPRSGSPYNEQFF. In DNA, the CDR3 is TGTGCCAGCAGTCCTCGTAGCGGGAGTCCCTACAATGAGCAGTTCTTC.

This clonotype was observed a few times. The chain has TRBV12-3 or TRBV12-4 and TRBJ1-2; the match to TRBD1 covers 8 bases. This CDR3 is 18 amino acids long. J lost 1 base, V lost 0 bases, and 10 bases had no gene match. The CDR3 sequence is CASSLALMGDRNNYGYTF. For the CDR3, the DNA is TGTGCCAGCAGTTTAGCGCTGATGGGGGACAGGAATAACTATGGCTACACCTTC.

In its sample, this clonotype was seen a few times. J is TRBJ2-1 and V is TRBV7-2; D remains unclear. V was clipped by 4 bases and J by 10 bases, with 20 bases between them. Per the germline V gene, CDR1 is SGHTA and CDR2 is FQGNSA. This CDR3 region has 15 residues. This CDR3 is CASSWAASQPLEQFF. Written as DNA, the CDR3 is TGTGCCAGCAGCTGGGCAGCGTCTCAACCCCTGGAGCAGTTCTTC.